This entry describes one T cell receptor (beta chain). The data stem from a study of shared clonotypes between healthy human individuals. Study-level background: The study used three CD4 naive, three CD4 memory, two CD8 naive and one CD8 memory plate per donor.

Repertoires were generated with immunoSEQ multiplex PCR, while TCRdb's copy carries only in-frame clones and drops some. The sample consists of over a million clones, about 96% of them appearing once. Germline CDR1 and CDR2: SGDLS and YYNGEE. V lost 3 bases and J lost 4, with 16 bases in between. The CDR3 spans 15 residues. The receptor was isolated from a man younger than 45 in good health. The chain has TRBV9 and TRBJ1-1; D is ambiguous. The sequenced sample consisted of naive CD4+ T cells sorted from blood. Subset noted: CD45RA+ positively selected. This CDR3 reads CASSGKWGGITEAFF. The CDR3 bases are TGTGCCAGCAGCGGTAAATGGGGAGGAATCACTGAAGCTTTCTTT.